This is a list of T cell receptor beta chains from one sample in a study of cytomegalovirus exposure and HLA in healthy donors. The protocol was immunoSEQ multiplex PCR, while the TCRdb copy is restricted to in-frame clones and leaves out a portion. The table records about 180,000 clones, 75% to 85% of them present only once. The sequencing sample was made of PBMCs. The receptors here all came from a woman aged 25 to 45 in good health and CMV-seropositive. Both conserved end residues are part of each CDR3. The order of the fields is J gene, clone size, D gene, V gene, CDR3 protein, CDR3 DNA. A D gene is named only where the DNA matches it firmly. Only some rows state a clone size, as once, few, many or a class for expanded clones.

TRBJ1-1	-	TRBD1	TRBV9	CASSATGGTGTEAFF	TGTGCCAGCAGCGCGACAGGGGGCACTGGGACTGAAGCTTTCTTT
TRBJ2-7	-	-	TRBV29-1	CSVGGQKGQGSYEQYF	TGCAGCGTTGGGGGCCAGAAGGGGCAGGGATCCTACGAGCAGTACTTC
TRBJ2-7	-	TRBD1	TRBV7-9	CASSYLQGAGSYEQYF	TGTGCCAGCAGCTACCTACAGGGGGCAGGGTCCTACGAGCAGTACTTC
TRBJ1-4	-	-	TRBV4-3	CASSQPGDEKLFF	TGCGCCAGCAGCCAACCGGGGGATGAAAAACTGTTTTTT
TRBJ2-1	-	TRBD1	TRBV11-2	CASLGQGAASEQFF	TGTGCCAGCCTAGGACAGGGGGCAGCTAGTGAGCAGTTCTTC
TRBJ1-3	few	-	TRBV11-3	CASRRAGSAGNTIYF	TGTGCCAGCCGCCGGGCAGGGTCAGCTGGAAACACCATATATTTT
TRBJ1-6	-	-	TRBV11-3	CASSYAAGRSPLHF	TGTGCCAGCAGCTACGCGGCAGGGCGATCACCCCTCCACTTT
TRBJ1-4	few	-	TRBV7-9	CASSTAADVFEKLFF	TGTGCCAGCAGCACAGCGGCAGACGTCTTCGAAAAACTGTTTTTT
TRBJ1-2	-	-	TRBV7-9	CASSLQGIYGYTF	TGTGCCAGCAGCTTACAGGGGATCTATGGCTACACCTTC
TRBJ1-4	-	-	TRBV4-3	CASSQGGGLGEKLFF	TGCGCCAGCAGCCAAGGCGGGGGGTTGGGGGAAAAACTGTTTTTT
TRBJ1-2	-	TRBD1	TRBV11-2	CASSPRTGGFGYTF	TGTGCCAGCAGCCCGCGGACAGGGGGATTTGGCTACACCTTC
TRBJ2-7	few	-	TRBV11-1	CASSYDEDRRAYEQYF	TGTGCCAGCAGTTACGATGAAGACAGGCGCGCCTACGAGCAGTACTTC
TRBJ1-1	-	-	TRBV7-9	CASSPPVNEAFF	TGTGCCAGCAGTCCTCCAGTAAATGAAGCTTTCTTT
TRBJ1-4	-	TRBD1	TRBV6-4	CASSDVPGQGKEKLFF	TGTGCCAGCAGTGACGTTCCGGGACAGGGGAAGGAAAAACTGTTTTTT
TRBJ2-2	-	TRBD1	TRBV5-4	CASSWGGQGGRAGELFF	TGTGCCAGCAGCTGGGGCGGACAGGGGGGTAGGGCCGGGGAGCTGTTTTTT
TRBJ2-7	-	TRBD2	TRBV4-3	CASSQDVRGGSYEQYF	TGCGCCAGCAGCCAAGATGTGCGGGGGGGCTCCTACGAGCAGTACTTC
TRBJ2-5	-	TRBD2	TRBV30	CAWSVYFASGVETQYF	TGTGCCTGGAGTGTCTACTTTGCTAGCGGGGTAGAGACCCAGTACTTC
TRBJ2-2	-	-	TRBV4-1	CASSQEGGNTGELFF	TGCGCCAGCAGCCAAGAAGGAGGGAACACCGGGGAGCTGTTTTTT
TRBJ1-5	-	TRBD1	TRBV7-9	CASSSDRIPYEVHF	TGTGCCAGCAGCTCGGACAGGATACCTTACGAGGTGCATTTT
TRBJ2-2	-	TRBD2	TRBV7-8	CASTLAGSGGSGTGELFF	TGTGCCAGCACCCTTGCCGGCAGCGGGGGATCGGGCACCGGGGAGCTGTTTTTT
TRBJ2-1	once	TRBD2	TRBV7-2	CASSPPSGYNEQFF	TGTGCCAGCAGCCCACCTAGCGGATACAATGAGCAGTTCTTC
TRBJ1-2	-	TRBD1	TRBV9	CASSPDRGTNYGYTF	TGTGCCAGCAGCCCGGACAGGGGGACGAACTATGGCTACACCTTC
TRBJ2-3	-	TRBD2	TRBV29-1	CSVEGSGVTDTQYF	TGCAGCGTTGAGGGTAGCGGGGTCACAGATACGCAGTATTTT
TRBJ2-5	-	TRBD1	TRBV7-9	CASSKPPGQGETQYF	TGTGCCAGCAGCAAGCCGCCGGGACAGGGAGAGACCCAGTACTTC
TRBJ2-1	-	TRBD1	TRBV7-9	CALQKGGGQGYNEQFF	TGTGCCTTGCAAAAAGGGGGGGGACAGGGCTACAATGAGCAGTTCTTC
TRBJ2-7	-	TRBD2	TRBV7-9	CASSLVLAGGSEQYF	TGTGCCAGCAGCTTAGTTCTAGCGGGGGGGAGCGAGCAGTACTTC
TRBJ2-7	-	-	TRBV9	CASSVDQGTYEQYF	TGTGCCAGCAGCGTAGATCAGGGGACCTACGAGCAGTACTTC
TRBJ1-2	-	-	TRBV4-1	CASSQRRDVGAGYTF	TGCGCCAGCAGCCAACGGCGGGACGTTGGAGCAGGCTACACCTTC
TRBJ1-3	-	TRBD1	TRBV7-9	CASSLVGTGAFSGNTIYF	TGTGCCAGCAGCTTAGTAGGGACAGGGGCCTTCTCTGGAAACACCATATATTTT
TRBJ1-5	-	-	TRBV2	CASSEGVMRLNQPQHF	TGTGCCAGCAGTGAAGGCGTCATGCGATTGAATCAGCCCCAGCATTTT
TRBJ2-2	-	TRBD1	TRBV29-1	CSADRGPNTGELFF	TGCAGCGCCGACAGGGGACCGAACACCGGGGAGCTGTTTTTT
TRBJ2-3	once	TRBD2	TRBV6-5	CASSFLAGGPGTQYF	TGTGCCAGCAGTTTTTTAGCGGGGGGGCCAGGCACGCAGTATTTT
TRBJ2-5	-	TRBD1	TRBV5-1	CASSSSGQQETQYF	TGCGCCAGCAGCTCCTCGGGACAGCAAGAGACCCAGTACTTC
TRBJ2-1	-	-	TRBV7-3	CASSETAYNEQFF	TGTGCCAGCAGTGAGACAGCGTACAATGAGCAGTTCTTC
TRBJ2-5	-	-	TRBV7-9	CASRAEQETQYF	TGTGCCAGCAGGGCTGAACAAGAGACCCAGTACTTC
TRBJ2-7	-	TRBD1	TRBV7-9	CASSVQGNEQYF	TGTGCCAGCAGCGTACAGGGGAACGAGCAGTACTTC
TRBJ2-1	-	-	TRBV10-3	CAISVGDFRYEQFF	TGTGCCATCAGTGTGGGGGACTTCCGATATGAGCAGTTCTTC
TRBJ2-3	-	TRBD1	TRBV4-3	CASRRGTGHSTDTQYF	TGCGCCAGCAGACGGGGGACAGGCCATTCCACAGATACGCAGTATTTT
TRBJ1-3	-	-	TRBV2	CASSDRYSGNTIYF	TGTGCCAGCAGTGACAGGTACTCTGGAAACACCATATATTTT
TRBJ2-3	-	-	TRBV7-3	CASSLAGPDTQYF	TGTGCCAGCAGCCTGGCAGGCCCAGATACGCAGTATTTT
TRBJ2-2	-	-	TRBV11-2	CASSPTGSGELFF	TGTGCCAGCAGCCCCACAGGGAGCGGGGAGCTGTTTTTT
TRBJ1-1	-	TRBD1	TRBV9	CASSDPGQDHTEAFF	TGTGCCAGCAGCGATCCGGGACAGGACCACACTGAAGCTTTCTTT